A selection of T cell receptor beta chains follows, all from one sample in a study of T cell responses to AZD1222 COVID-19 vaccine. Libraries were prepared by immunoSEQ multiplex PCR; TCRdb keeps only in-frame clonotypes and omits some of them. Across under 150,000 clones, the top ten clones capture about 2.3% of the sample. What was sequenced was peripheral blood. These receptor sequences come from an adult in good health. Both conserved end residues are part of each CDR3.

J: TRBJ1-4
V: TRBV2
CDR3: CASSGQGVIVEKLFF

J: TRBJ1-1
V: TRBV5-1
CDR3: CASSPLGTANTEAFF

J: TRBJ1-5
V: TRBV5-7
CDR3: CATFAGEGHSNQPQHF

J: TRBJ1-5
V: TRBV3-1/TRBV3-2
CDR3: CASSQGGGNQPQHF

J: TRBJ2-1
V: TRBV3-1/TRBV3-2
CDR3: CASSQRAGGSYNEQFF

J: TRBJ2-2
V: TRBV4-1
CDR3: CASRIGTSAAGELFF

J: TRBJ2-3
V: TRBV2
CDR3: CASSQDRGSTDTQYF

J: TRBJ1-1
V: TRBV4-1
CDR3: CASSQTGTGGTEAFF

J: TRBJ1-2
V: TRBV29-1
CDR3: CSIPGQGAGGYTF

J: TRBJ1-1
V: TRBV19
CDR3: CASSPRQGGSTEAFF

J: TRBJ1-6
V: TRBV25-1
CDR3: CASSNPGRNSPLHF

J: TRBJ1-1
V: TRBV6-5
CDR3: CASRLTGNTEAFF

J: TRBJ1-3
V: TRBV11-2
CDR3: CASSLGTSGNTIYF

J: TRBJ1-2
V: TRBV4-2
CDR3: CASSPLGGDAYGYTF

J: TRBJ2-7
V: TRBV11-1
CDR3: CASSFSASGTYEQYF

J: TRBJ1-1
V: TRBV7-8
CDR3: CASSVTENTEAFF

J: TRBJ2-2
V: TRBV29-1
CDR3: CSVEGTANTGELFF

J: TRBJ1-2
V: TRBV5-4
CDR3: CASSPRTVNYGYTF

J: TRBJ1-5
V: TRBV6-5
CDR3: CASSSGQVVGQPQHF

J: TRBJ2-4
V: TRBV5-1
CDR3: CASRIGAEAWAKNIQYF

J: TRBJ1-1
V: TRBV6-6
CDR3: CASLRGRDTEAFF

J: TRBJ1-4
V: TRBV19
CDR3: CASSTTGAYEKLFF